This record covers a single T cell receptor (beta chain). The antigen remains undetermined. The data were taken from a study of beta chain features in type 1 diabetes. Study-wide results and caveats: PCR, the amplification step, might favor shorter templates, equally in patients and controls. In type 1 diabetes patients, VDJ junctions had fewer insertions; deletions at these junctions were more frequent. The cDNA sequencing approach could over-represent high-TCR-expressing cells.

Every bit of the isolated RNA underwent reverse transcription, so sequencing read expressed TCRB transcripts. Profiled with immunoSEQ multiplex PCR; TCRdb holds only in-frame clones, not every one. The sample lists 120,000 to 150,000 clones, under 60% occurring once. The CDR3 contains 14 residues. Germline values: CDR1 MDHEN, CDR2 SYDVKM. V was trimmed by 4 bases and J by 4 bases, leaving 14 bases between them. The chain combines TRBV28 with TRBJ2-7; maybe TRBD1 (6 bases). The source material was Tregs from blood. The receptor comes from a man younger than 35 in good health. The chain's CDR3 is CASSSGQFSYEQYF. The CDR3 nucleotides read TGTGCCAGCAGTTCAGGACAGTTTTCTTACGAGCAGTACTTC.